This T cell receptor beta chain was observed in a study of blood T cell repertoires in COVID-19. On the study more broadly: T cells, B-cell-depleted T cells, or PBMCs supplied cDNA or gDNA.

Two consecutive negative NP/OP PCR tests, clearance, or resolved symptoms defined Cohort 3 recovery. V lost 7 bases and J lost 5; bases outside the gene matches: 16. This CDR3 contains 16 residues. Per the germline V gene, CDR1 is SQVTM and CDR2 is ANQGSEA. TCRdb's copy holds only in-frame clones and misses some; the assay was immunoSEQ multiplex PCR. The sample consists of 200,000 or so clones, 80% to 90% of them appearing once. The TCR sequence derives from a woman younger than 35 who had recovered from COVID-19. The chain is built from TRBV29-1 and TRBJ2-5; TRBD1 matches 10 bases. Material for sequencing was PBMCs or T cells enriched from blood (not recorded which). The CDR3 DNA sequence: TGCAGCGCTAATGTCCCGGGACAGGGGTCAATGGAGACCCAGTACTTC. It translates to CSANVPGQGSMETQYF.